The 9 T cell receptor beta chains in this list originate from one sample, sequenced in a study of blood T cells in healthy people across ages. A sample-barcoded 5' primer and a J-beta primer mix were used in a second PCR of about 7 to 12 cycles. TCRdb used MiXCR to reprocess the 5' RACE reads, holding one entry per CDR3 protein. Counted here are hundreds of thousands of distinct CDR3 sequences, roughly 50% occurring once; the ten biggest clones make up 20% to 30%. Sequencing was carried out using blood. These receptors were obtained from a man aged 35 to 55 in good health.

The chain uses TRBV7-2 and TRBJ2-1; TRBD2 agrees at 10 bases. The CDR3 contains 16 residues. The V and J ends lost 1 base and 7 bases, in that order; junction bases with no gene match: 7. Germline V lookup: CDR1 SGHTA, CDR2 FQGNSA. The CDR3 sequence is CASSLVGTSASNEQFF. The CDR3 DNA is TGTGCCAGCAGCTTAGTCGGGACTAGCGCCTCAAATGAGCAGTTCTTC.

In this sample, this clonotype turned up a few times. The genes are TRBV20-1 and TRBJ2-1; no definite D call. V was pared by 3 bases and J by 0 bases, with 15 bases between. Germline loops: CDR1 DFQATT, CDR2 SNEGSKA (reference sequence). This CDR3 has 16 residues. The CDR3 loop reads CSASSPDVLSYNEQFF. As DNA, the CDR3 is TGCAGTGCTAGTTCCCCAGACGTCCTCTCCTACAATGAGCAGTTCTTC.

This clonotype appeared a few times. This chain links TRBV20-1 with TRBJ2-4, with a weak D call TRBD1 (5 bases). The germline V and J ends were trimmed by 1 base and 6 bases, with 13 bases remaining between them. Germline V gene lookup returns CDR1 DFQATT and CDR2 SNEGSKA (reference sequence). The CDR3 covers 14 residues. The chain's CDR3 is CSARGDQGLNIQYF. CDR3 sequence (DNA): TGCAGTGCTAGAGGAGATCAGGGTTTAAACATTCAGTACTTC.

The chain has TRBV12-3 or TRBV12-4 and TRBJ1-2, with TRBD1 identical over 8 bases. Trimming at V came to 7 bases and at J to 0 bases, leaving 4 bases not matched to a gene. The CDR3 is 14 amino acids. Here the CDR3 reads CASTRTGSNYGYTF. For the CDR3, the DNA is TGTGCCAGCACCCGGACAGGGTCTAACTATGGCTACACCTTC.

For the CDR3, the DNA is TGTGCCAGCAGACCCCCCTCAAACACCGGGGAGCTGTTTTTT. Its translation: CASRPPSNTGELFF. The V gene is TRBV6-6, the J gene TRBJ2-2; no reliable D call. Germline CDR1 reads MNHNY; CDR2 reads SVGAGI (reference sequence). Trimming left V 6 bases short and J 2 bases short, with 10 bases between. The CDR3 spans 14 residues.

This clonotype turned up a few times. This rearrangement joins TRBV6-1 to TRBJ2-3, with TRBD2 identical over 7 bases. Trimming took 4 bases from V and 2 from J; bases not matched to a gene: 6. Germline V lookup: CDR1 MNHNS, CDR2 SASEGT. The CDR3 runs 15 residues. CDR3 in amino acids: CASSVTSDYTDTQYF. The CDR3 nucleotides read TGTGCCAGCAGTGTTACTAGCGACTACACAGATACGCAGTATTTT.

A single count supports this clonotype. This rearrangement joins TRBV10-3 to TRBJ1-1; TRBD1 might be the D (6 bases). Trimming pared 6 bases from V and 1 base from J, leaving 9 bases between. This CDR3 comprises 13 residues. Germline V gene lookup returns CDR1 ENHRY and CDR2 SYGVKD. CDR3 sequence: CAIRGQQNTEAFF. In DNA, the CDR3 is TGTGCCATCAGAGGACAGCAGAACACTGAAGCTTTCTTT.

The chain recombines TRBV7-6 with TRBJ2-5, with D uncertain. The CDR3 length is 14 residues. Trimming cost V 1 base and J 2 bases, with 8 bases left between them. Germline lookup yields CDR1 SGHVS and CDR2 FNYEAQ. In DNA form, the CDR3 reads TGTGCCAGCAGCTTAGACACCTTGCAAGAGACCCAGTACTTC. The encoded protein is CASSLDTLQETQYF.

This sequence joins TRBV12-3 or TRBV12-4 and TRBJ2-1, with 12 bases that match TRBD2. The CDR3 covers 16 residues. Trimming removed 4 bases from V and 9 bases from J; junction bases left unmatched: 10. In nucleotides, the CDR3 is TGTGCCAGCAGTTCAGGGACTAGCGGGCCAGTCGGTGAGCAGTTCTTC. This sequence encodes CASSSGTSGPVGEQFF.